The 32 T cell receptor beta chains listed next were all sequenced from one sample in a study of blood T cell repertoires in COVID-19. Method: immunoSEQ multiplex PCR; TCRdb's copy keeps in-frame clones and lacks some. The table shows under 60,000 clones, with 85% to 90% occurring only once. The specimen sequenced was peripheral blood. These receptors were obtained from a woman aged 55-69 years with COVID-19, enrolled during active disease.

DNA of the CDR3: TGTGCCAGTAGAGCACAGGTAGACAATGAGCAGTTCTTC. Its translation is CASRAQVDNEQFF. The rearrangement joins TRBV19 to TRBJ2-1, with a possible D match to TRBD1 (5 bases). V was cut by 6 bases and J by 5 bases, with 11 bases left in between. CDR3 size: 13 residues. CDR1 and CDR2 from the germline V gene are LNHDA and SQIVND (reference sequence).

This chain connects TRBV6-6 to TRBJ1-1; 11 bases are a match to TRBD1. The CDR3 runs 15 residues. Trimming at V came to 4 bases and at J to 5 bases, leaving 6 bases not matched to a gene. Looked up from germline, CDR1 is MNHNY and CDR2 is SVGAGI (reference sequence). CDR3 bases: TGTGCCAGCAGTTCCGGGACAGGGGGTGCAACTGAAGCTTTCTTT. The encoded protein is CASSSGTGGATEAFF.

This chain joins TRBV6-5 and TRBJ1-5, with 12 bases aligning to TRBD1. V shed 6 bases and J 4 bases; nucleotides not matched to a gene: 4. There are 15 residues in the CDR3. From germline, CDR1 is MNHEY and CDR2 SVGAGI. CDR3 DNA sequence: TGTGCCAGCAGGGGGACAGGGGGCGTAAATCAGCCCCAGCATTTT. Translation: CASRGTGGVNQPQHF.

This clone was seen only a few times. Other DNA sequences from this sample encode an identical CDR3 as well. The V and J genes are TRBV7-3 and TRBJ2-7, with a weak D call TRBD1 (5 bases). Per the germline V gene, CDR1 is SGHTA and CDR2 is FQGTGA. CDR3 length: 13 residues. Trimming pared 2 bases from V and 5 bases from J, leaving 10 bases between. CDR3 nucleotides: TGTGCCAGCAGCTTACGTGGCAGGGACGAGCAGTACTTC. Its protein is CASSLRGRDEQYF.

The V call is TRBV24-1, the J call TRBJ2-1; 8 bases agree with TRBD2. Trimming at V came to 7 bases and at J to 7 bases, leaving 17 bases not matched to a gene. The CDR3 length is 17 residues. The germline V gene encodes CDR1 KGHDR and CDR2 SFDVKD. CDR3 residues: CATSPTIAGRPINEQFF. CDR3 DNA sequence: TGTGCCACCAGCCCCACCATAGCGGGACGGCCGATTAATGAGCAGTTCTTC.

V is TRBV6-5 and J is TRBJ1-6; D remains unclear. Germline CDR1 MNHEY, CDR2 SVGAGI. This CDR3 spans 14 amino acids. With 0 bases removed from V and 10 bases from J, the gap between germline ends came to 10 bases. The CDR3 sequence: CASSYSFAGSPLHF. The CDR3 DNA reads as TGTGCCAGCAGTTACTCGTTCGCGGGCTCACCCCTCCACTTT.

This sequence joins TRBV30 and TRBJ2-1; tentative D call: TRBD1 (5 bases). This CDR3 region has 16 residues. V lost 1 base to trimming and J lost 7 bases, with 20 bases between them. Germline loops: CDR1 GTSNPN, CDR2 SVGIG (reference sequence). CDR3 protein: CAWSAIRWGARNEQFF. As DNA, the CDR3 is TGTGCCTGGAGTGCCATCCGCTGGGGCGCGCGGAATGAGCAGTTCTTC.

V and J are TRBV7-9 and TRBJ2-7; 10 bases align to TRBD1. The CDR3 is 15 amino acids. The germline CDR1 and CDR2 sequences are SEHNR and FQNEAQ (reference sequence). The trim removed 2 bases at V and 7 bases at J, leaving 8 bases unmatched. For the CDR3, the DNA is TGTGCCAGCAGCTTAACCGGGACAGGGGTATGGGAGCAGTACTTC. Its translation is CASSLTGTGVWEQYF.

The gene calls are TRBV19 and TRBJ2-7, with 8 bases identical to TRBD2. CDR3 length: 15 amino acids. Per germline, CDR1 LNHDA and CDR2 SQIVND (reference sequence). V trimming: 3 bases; J trimming: 2 bases; junction bases outside the gene matches: 6. In nucleotides, the CDR3 is TGTGCCAGTAGTATCACGACGGGAGGGCCCTACGAGCAGTACTTC. Amino acids: CASSITTGGPYEQYF.

CDR3 region: CASSPATLYEQYF. CDR3 DNA: TGTGCCAGCAGCCCCGCTACCCTCTACGAGCAGTACTTC. The V and J genes are TRBV3-1 (or the pseudogene TRBV3-2) and TRBJ2-7; D is ambiguous. Germline CDR1 LGHDT, CDR2 YNNKEL (reference sequence). Between the trimmed V and J ends, which lost 4 bases and 3 bases, there was a span of 10 bases. The CDR3 runs to 13 residues.

The rearrangement joins TRBV5-1 to TRBJ1-6; a possible D gene is TRBD1 (6 bases). V was cut by 1 base and J by 6 bases, with 8 bases left in between. The CDR3 consists of 14 residues. Germline CDR1 reads SGHRS; CDR2 reads YFSETQ. CDR3 in DNA: TGCGCCAGCAGCTTGTTGGGGGCTAATTCACCCCTCCACTTT. Residues: CASSLLGANSPLHF.

This chain connects TRBV25-1 to TRBJ2-3; 7 nucleotides agree with TRBD2. There are 17 residues in the CDR3. The junction had 6 bases not matched to a gene; V was cut back by 0 bases and J by 0 bases. CDR1 is MGHDK and CDR2 is SYGVNS in the germline V gene. The CDR3 nucleotides read TGTGCCAGCAGTGAATACCCCACTAGCGAAAGCACAGATACGCAGTATTTT. Translation: CASSEYPTSESTDTQYF. The variable domain in full, completed from reference TRBV25-1 and TRBJ2-3, reads EADIYQTPRYLVIGTGKKITLECSQTMGHDKMYWYQQDPGMELHLIHYSYGVNSTEKGDLSSESTVSRIRTEHFPLTLESARPSHTSQYLCASSEYPTSESTDTQYFGPGTRLTVL.

The chain carries TRBV7-9 and TRBJ1-2; possible D gene TRBD1, 6 bases. The germline V gene has CDR1 SEHNR and CDR2 FQNEAQ (reference sequence). The ends were cut back, 4 bases at V and 5 bases at J, with 11 bases in the middle. This CDR3 contains 13 residues. The CDR3 here is CASSSGDLYGYTF. The CDR3 nucleotides are TGTGCCAGCAGCTCAGGGGATCTTTATGGCTACACCTTC. Combining the CDR3 with reference TRBV7-9 and TRBJ1-2 gives the whole variable domain DTGVSQNPRHKITKRGQNVTFRCDPISEHNRLYWYRQTLGQGPEFLTYFQNEAQLEKSRLLSDRFSAERPKGSFSTLEIQRTEQGDSAMYLCASSSGDLYGYTFGSGTRLTVV.

The count of this clone is one. The DNA of the CDR3 is TGTGCCAGCACCCCGGGACTAGCGGGAGGGCCGGCCAATGAGCAGTTCTTC. Its protein is CASTPGLAGGPANEQFF. The V and J genes are TRBV28 and TRBJ2-1; TRBD2 matches at 16 bases. From germline, CDR1 is MDHEN and CDR2 SYDVKM. The CDR3 runs 17 residues. Losses at the gene ends were 7 bases for V and 6 bases for J; bases not matched to a gene: 9.

V is TRBV28 and J is TRBJ1-1; D possibly corresponds to TRBD1 (5 bases). The CDR3 consists of 17 residues. Looked up from germline, CDR1 is MDHEN and CDR2 is SYDVKM. The V end lost 8 bases, the J end lost 1 base, and 23 bases lay between the germline ends. The CDR3 coding sequence is TGTGCCAGCTTTAAGCGCAGGGTCGGAGTCGGGAACACTGAAGCTTTCTTT. It is translated as CASFKRRVGVGNTEAFF.

The chain carries TRBV5-6 and TRBJ2-1; a weak D match, TRBD1 (6 bases). CDR3 length: 15 amino acids. Trimming stripped 2 bases from V and 0 bases from J, with 9 bases between. CDR1 is SGHDT, CDR2 YYEEEE, per germline. The CDR3 protein is CASSLGGRSYNEQFF. In nucleotides, the CDR3 is TGTGCCAGCAGCTTAGGGGGACGCTCCTACAATGAGCAGTTCTTC.

The V gene is TRBV5-1, the J gene TRBJ1-2; 12 bases fit TRBD1. This CDR3 has 15 amino acids. V was pared by 2 bases and J by 7 bases, with 6 bases of the junction left unmatched. CDR1 is SGHRS and CDR2 is YFSETQ in the germline V gene. CDR3 coding DNA: TGCGCCAGCAGCTTCCCGGGACAGGGGGCGCTTGGCTACACCTTC. Encoded protein: CASSFPGQGALGYTF.

The rearrangement uses TRBV5-1 and TRBJ1-4; TRBD1 agrees at 10 bases. With V trimmed by 7 bases and J by 7 bases, 7 bases remained unmatched. The CDR3 is 14 residues long. CDR1 SGHRS and CDR2 YFSETQ come from the germline V gene. In nucleotides, the CDR3 is TGCGCCAGCCATCGGGGACAGGGGAGTGAAAAACTGTTTTTT. Translated: CASHRGQGSEKLFF. The complete variable domain, with remaining parts taken from reference TRBV5-1 and TRBJ1-4, reads KAGVTQTPRYLIKTRGQQVTLSCSPISGHRSVSWYQQTPGQGLQFLFEYFSETQRNKGNFPGRFSGRQFSNSRSEMNVSTLELGDSALYLCASHRGQGSEKLFFGSGTQLSVL.

The rearrangement joins TRBV2 to TRBJ2-7, with D unclear. Germline assignment: CDR1 SNHLY and CDR2 FYNNEI. V was shortened by 11 bases and J by 7 bases, with 9 bases between the two germline ends. This CDR3 contains 9 residues. The CDR3 protein is CAPKPEQYF. CDR3 coding DNA: TGTGCCCCCAAGCCGGAGCAGTACTTC. The full variable domain, in which reference TRBV2 and TRBJ2-7 provide the parts outside the CDR3, is EPEVTQTPSHQVTQMGQEVILRCVPISNHLYFYWYRQILGQKVEFLVSFYNNEISEKSEIFDDQFSVERPDGSNFTLKIRSTKLEDSAMYFCAPKPEQYFGPGTRLTVT.

The genes are TRBV11-2 and TRBJ1-6, with D maybe TRBD1 (5 bases). The CDR3 runs to 13 residues. Germline V gene sequence: CDR1 SGHAT, CDR2 FQNNGV. V was trimmed by 3 bases and J by 10 bases, leaving 10 bases between them. The CDR3 DNA reads as TGTGCCAGCAGCTTTGGCAGGGAATCACCCCTCCACTTT. Translating gives CASSFGRESPLHF.

The rearrangement uses TRBV6-5 and TRBJ1-6, with D unresolved. Germline V gene lookup returns CDR1 MNHEY and CDR2 SVGAGI. The CDR3 covers 16 residues. Between the trimmed V and J ends, which lost 3 bases and 2 bases, there was a span of 11 bases. The DNA of the CDR3 is TGTGCCAGCAGTTATGACTACAGCGCCTATAATTCACCCCTCCACTTT. It encodes CASSYDYSAYNSPLHF.

The chain carries TRBV15 and TRBJ2-7, with D unresolved. CDR1 and CDR2 from the germline V gene are LNHNV and YYDKDF (reference sequence). Trimming cost V 4 bases and J 0 bases, with 16 bases left between them. The CDR3 sequence is 16 residues long. Written as DNA, the CDR3 is TGTGCCACCAGCAATTTTTTGGTGCCGAGCTCCTACGAGCAGTACTTC. Protein product: CATSNFLVPSSYEQYF.

This chain joins TRBV6-5 and TRBJ1-2; D ambiguous. This CDR3 has 15 amino acids. V lost 2 bases, J lost 0 bases, and 10 bases lay in between. Per germline, CDR1 MNHEY and CDR2 SVGAGI. CDR3 nucleotide sequence: TGTGCCAGCAGTTACGAAGTTTCGGCTAACTATGGCTACACCTTC. It specifies CASSYEVSANYGYTF.

This chain links TRBV5-1 with TRBJ2-5, with D unclear. Germline loops: CDR1 SGHRS, CDR2 YFSETQ. There are 13 residues in the CDR3. The V end was cut by 4 bases, the J end by 7 bases, with 14 bases between. The CDR3 is CASSIEPGRTQYF. CDR3 nucleotide sequence: TGCGCCAGCAGCATAGAGCCGGGTCGGACCCAGTACTTC.

CDR3 bases: TGTGCCTGGAGCCTCGGGACTAGCGGATACACAGATACGCAGTATTTT. It translates to CAWSLGTSGYTDTQYF. V usage is TRBV30 and J usage is TRBJ2-3; 11 bases map to TRBD2. Germline-derived CDR1 and CDR2 are GTSNPN and SVGIG (reference sequence). The CDR3 loop spans 16 amino acids. Losses at the gene ends were 3 bases for V and 2 bases for J; bases not matched to a gene: 7.

The gene calls are TRBV29-1 and TRBJ2-1, with D possibly TRBD1 on 6 matching bases. The CDR3 is 14 amino acids. Germline CDR1 and CDR2: SQVTM and ANQGSEA. The V gene lost 7 bases and the J gene lost 6 bases, with 19 bases spanning the gap. CDR3 protein: CSASRGQTTNEQFF. The CDR3 DNA reads as TGCAGCGCCAGCCGGGGACAAACAACCAATGAGCAGTTCTTC.

This chain connects TRBV7-8 to TRBJ2-4; D possibly corresponds to TRBD1 (6 bases). The length of the CDR3 is 14 residues. Germline values: CDR1 SGHVS, CDR2 FQNEAQ. V was trimmed by 1 base and J by 4 bases, leaving 8 bases between them. The CDR3 region has the DNA TGTGCCAGCAGCTTAGACAGGGTGAAAAACATTCAGTACTTC. Translating it yields CASSLDRVKNIQYF.

The gene calls are TRBV11-2 and TRBJ1-2; D remains ambiguous. From germline, CDR1 is SGHAT and CDR2 FQNNGV. This CDR3 has 14 residues. The V and J ends lost 0 bases and 2 bases respectively, with 7 bases between them. In nucleotides, the CDR3 is TGTGCCAGCAGCTTAGATCTGGGCAACTATGGCTACACCTTC. It codes for CASSLDLGNYGYTF. Looking up the rest from reference TRBV11-2 and TRBJ1-2 gives the full variable domain: EAGVAQSPRYKIIEKRQSVAFWCNPISGHATLYWYQQILGQGPKLLIQFQNNGVVDDSQLPKDRFSAERLKGVDSTLKIQPAKLEDSAVYLCASSLDLGNYGYTFGSGTRLTVV.

In this sample, this clone turned up once. This rearrangement joins TRBV7-9 to TRBJ2-7; D is possibly TRBD2 (5 bases). CDR1 and CDR2 (germline): SEHNR, FQNEAQ (reference sequence). V shed 1 base and J shed 2 bases, with 9 bases lying between them. The length of the CDR3 is 14 residues. The CDR3 loop is CASSLGLRPYEQYF. CDR3 coding DNA: TGTGCCAGCAGCTTAGGACTACGTCCCTACGAGCAGTACTTC.

V usage is TRBV28 and J usage is TRBJ1-4; D uncertain. Germline V gives CDR1 MDHEN, CDR2 SYDVKM. The CDR3 extends over 14 amino acids. V was clipped by 10 bases and J by 4 bases, with 16 bases between them. CDR3 region: CATSVPRGNEKLFF. In DNA form, the CDR3 reads TGTGCCACATCTGTCCCCCGGGGTAATGAAAAACTGTTTTTT.

This clone was observed a few times. The chain links TRBV7-9 to TRBJ2-7; TRBD2 matches 8 bases. Germline V CDR1 and CDR2: SEHNR, FQNEAQ (reference sequence). This CDR3 is 14 amino acids long. Trimming took 4 bases from V and 6 from J; bases not matched to a gene: 8. The CDR3 reads CASSSVAGRSEQYF. DNA of the CDR3: TGTGCCAGCAGCTCCGTAGCGGGAAGATCCGAGCAGTACTTC.

V is TRBV19 and J is TRBJ1-6, with D unresolved. In germline, CDR1 is LNHDA, CDR2 SQIVND (reference sequence). Trimming pared 4 bases from V and 5 bases from J, leaving 9 bases between. CDR3 length equals 14 residues. The CDR3 protein is CASSNGLNNSPLHF. In DNA form, the CDR3 reads TGTGCCAGTAGTAACGGACTAAATAATTCACCCCTCCACTTT.